Described below is a single T cell receptor beta chain sequence and its context. No cognate antigen has been identified for it. Within one base of it there is no much larger clone, and no base qualities were kept. Using the deep immunoSEQ assay, TCR CDR3 regions were amplified from genomic DNA by multiplex PCR. Extracted genomic DNA from each cell subset was distributed evenly across all wells of several immunoSEQ 96-well plates, and each plate was treated as a replicate. For sorted subsets, each replicate PCR was loaded with 200 ng genomic DNA, equivalent to roughly 30,000 T cell genomes. Purified libraries were measured with a Qubit 3.0 fluorometer, size-checked on a Bioanalyzer 2100, and measured again with the KAPA Library Quantification kit. Every immunoSEQ 96-well plate was sequenced on a separate single-read 150-cycle Illumina NextSeq 550 flow cell. Turning to the authors' computational methods: The immunoSEQ output contained only junctional sequences without quality scores, so filtering could not match that applied to full-length reads. To assign V/J genes and CDR3, sequences were annotated using PyIR, a Python wrapper for IgBLAST v1.9, with IMGT germline references. Reads with weak V/J assignments (E-value above 1e-6), missing CDR3, stop codons, out-of-frame junctions, or ambiguous translated residues were removed. V3J clonotypes were defined by identical inferred V gene, J gene, and CDR3 amino acid sequence. Percentage overlap between repertoires was calculated by dividing the number of shared unique clonotypes by the size of the smaller repertoire. Richness of each repertoire was evaluated using RTK rarefaction, the Chao1 estimator, and Recon v2.1 estimates of unobserved clonotypes. Generation probabilities were computed with OLGA for all TCRbeta clonotypes obtained by the gDNA method from several donors. The table comes from immuneACCESS by way of TCRdb, which keeps in-frame sequences with V and J called. Part of the clones is missing from these tables; in studies checked, under half for an unresolved V gene and the rest for unknown reasons. The V and J calls and the clone size are those of that table, but D and trimming were determined from the DNA. The sample records over a million clones, about 96% of which are singletons. In total, the top ten clones hold more than 0.9% of the sample.

V is cut by 5 bases and J by 4 bases, and the space between the germline ends is 18 bases. CDR1 and CDR2, looked up from the germline V gene, are MDHEN and SYDVKM. From the cysteine up to the phenylalanine, the CDR3 has a length of 16 residues. Of the read, only the CDR3 DNA is kept; its 48 bases are in frame from base 1. Donors were healthy HIV-negative adults with no recently reported acute infections or vaccinations. Every donor was a Caucasian adult residing in Nashville, Tennessee, USA. CD4+ T cells were enriched by magnetic negative selection; naive cells were then positively selected on CD45RA, and the negative fraction formed the memory subset. After blood collection by leukapheresis, PBMCs were isolated using Ficoll-Histopaque density gradient centrifugation and then cryopreserved in the vapor phase of liquid nitrogen. Analytical flow cytometry was used to check the purity and quantity of each magnetically sorted T cell population. Genomic DNA was isolated from every sorted fraction and measured by UV absorbance on a Nanodrop 2000c.

The sample belongs to a study of shared clonotypes between healthy human individuals (dated by TCRdb to the early 2020s). The study in broad terms: A couple of women and a few men aged 18 to 49 years were included in the cohort. For each donor, three plates each were used for CD4 naive and CD4 memory, two plates were used for CD8 naive, and one plate was used for CD8 memory. Blood TCR repertoires of about five healthy adults were deeply sequenced to estimate repertoire size and the extent of clonotype sharing between individuals. To increase sequencing depth and limit assay-specific biases, TCR repertoire library preparation and sequencing were carried out by different laboratories using diverse techniques. Between about 0.8 and 9 billion PBMCs per donor were obtained by leukapheresis. Points the paper makes about the study in general: The small number of donors limited the genetic and exposure-history diversity represented. Larger estimated clonotype richness was generally found for naive subsets than for memory subsets. Sharing across four donors was observed for 5% to 6.5% of naive CD4, 3.5% of naive CD8, over 2% of memory CD4, and around 0.44% of memory CD8 clonotypes. Only blood was sampled, and tissue TCR repertoires likely differ from those in blood. Compared with non-shared clonotypes, clonotypes shared by all four sorted-subset donors had higher generation probabilities. Rarefaction of sorted-subset datasets indicated incomplete sequencing despite the large sequencing depth. Pairwise subsampling indicated that sequencing depth was expected to affect the degree of clonotype sharing among donors.

The rearranged segments are TRBV28 and TRBJ1-5; a tentative D call is TRBD1 (5 bases match). This TCR came from a man aged 30-40 years in good health. The sample consisted of naive CD4+ T cells sorted from blood. Per the publication, the cell subset or site label means: CD45RA+ positively selected. The CDR3 region reads CASSLPGQIGNQPQHF. The nucleotide sequence is TGTGCCAGCAGTCTCCCGGGGCAGATTGGTAATCAGCCCCAGCATTTT.